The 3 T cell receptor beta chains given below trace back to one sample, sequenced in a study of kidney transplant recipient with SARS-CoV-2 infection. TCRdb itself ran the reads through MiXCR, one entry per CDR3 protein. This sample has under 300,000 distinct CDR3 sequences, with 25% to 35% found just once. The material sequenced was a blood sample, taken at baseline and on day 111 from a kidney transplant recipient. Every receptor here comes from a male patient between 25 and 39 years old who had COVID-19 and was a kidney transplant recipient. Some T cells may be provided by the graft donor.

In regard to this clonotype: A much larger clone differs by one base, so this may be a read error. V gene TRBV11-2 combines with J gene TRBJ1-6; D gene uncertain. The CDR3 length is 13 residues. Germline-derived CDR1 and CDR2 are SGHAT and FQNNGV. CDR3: CASGFVEDSPLHF. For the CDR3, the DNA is TGTGCCAGCGGCTTCGTCGAGGATTCACCCCTCCACTTT.

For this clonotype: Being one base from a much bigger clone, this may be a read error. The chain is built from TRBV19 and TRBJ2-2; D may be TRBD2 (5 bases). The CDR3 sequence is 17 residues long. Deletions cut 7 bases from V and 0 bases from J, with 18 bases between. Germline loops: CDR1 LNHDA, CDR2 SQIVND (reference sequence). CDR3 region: CASNIDLGSANTGELFF. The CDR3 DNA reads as TGTGCCAGTAATATCGACCTGGGGAGCGCGAACACCGGGGAGCTGTTTTTT.

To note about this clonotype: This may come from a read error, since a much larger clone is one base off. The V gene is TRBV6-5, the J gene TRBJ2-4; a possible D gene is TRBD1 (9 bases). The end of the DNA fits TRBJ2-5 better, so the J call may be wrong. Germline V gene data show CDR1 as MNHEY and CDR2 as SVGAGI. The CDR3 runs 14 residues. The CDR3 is CASSWTGAGGTQYF. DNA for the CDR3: TGTGCCAGCAGTTGGACAGGGGCGGGGGGGACCCAGTACTTC.